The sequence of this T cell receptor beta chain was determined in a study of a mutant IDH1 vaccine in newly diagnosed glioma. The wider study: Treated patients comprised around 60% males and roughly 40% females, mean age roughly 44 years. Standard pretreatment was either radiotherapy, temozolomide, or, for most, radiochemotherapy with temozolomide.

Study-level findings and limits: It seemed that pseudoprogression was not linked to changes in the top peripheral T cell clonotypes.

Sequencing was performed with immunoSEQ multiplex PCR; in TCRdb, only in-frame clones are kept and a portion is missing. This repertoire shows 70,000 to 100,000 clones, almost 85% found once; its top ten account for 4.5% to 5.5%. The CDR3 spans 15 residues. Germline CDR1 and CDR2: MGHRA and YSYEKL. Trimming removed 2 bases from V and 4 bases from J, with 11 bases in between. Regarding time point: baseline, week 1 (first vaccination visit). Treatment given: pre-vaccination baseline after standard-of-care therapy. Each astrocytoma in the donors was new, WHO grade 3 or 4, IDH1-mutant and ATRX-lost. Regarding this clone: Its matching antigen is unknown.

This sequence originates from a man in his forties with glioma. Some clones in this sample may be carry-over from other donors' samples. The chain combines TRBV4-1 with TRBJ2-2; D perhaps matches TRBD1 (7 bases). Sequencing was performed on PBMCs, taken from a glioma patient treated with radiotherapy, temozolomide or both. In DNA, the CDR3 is TGCGCCAGCAGCCAACGACAGGGAGGCACCGGGGAGCTGTTTTTT. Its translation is CASSQRQGGTGELFF.